This passage covers 26 T cell receptor beta chains from one sample sequenced in a study of glioma-infiltrating T cells after dendritic cell vaccination (TCRdb year 2016). The library was built by means of the immunoSEQ multiplex PCR assay. This is the immuneACCESS table as TCRdb keeps it, with only in-frame sequences that have V and J called. A part of the clones is gone; compared with another copy, unresolved V genes explain less than half, and the rest is unexplained. Here the sample has about 87,000 clones; roughly 90% occur a single time. The top ten constitute approximately 3% of the sample. Material: blood, obtained before dendritic cell vaccination. Receptors originate from a human donor with glioblastoma.

This rearrangement joins TRBV11-3 to TRBJ1-1, with TRBD1 matching 9 bases. V shed 7 bases, J shed 3 bases, and the junction held 3 bases outside the gene matches. Per the germline V gene, CDR1 is SGHNT and CDR2 is YENEEA. This CDR3 is 13 amino acids long. The CDR3 DNA reads as TGTGCCAGCAAGGGACAGGGCGACACTGAAGCTTTCTTT. Protein: CASKGQGDTEAFF.

The chain links TRBV2 to TRBJ1-2, with 9 positions matching TRBD1. The J segment lost 0 bases and the V segment lost 2 bases, leaving 13 bases of the junction unmatched. The length of the CDR3 is 19 residues. Germline assignment: CDR1 SNHLY and CDR2 FYNNEI. The CDR3 region has the DNA TGTGCCAGCAGTGAAATGTTAGGACAGGGGAGTGATTCTAACTATGGCTACACCTTC. Amino acid sequence: CASSEMLGQGSDSNYGYTF.

This clone was seen only a few times. CDR3 bases: TGTGCCAGCAGTTTATCGGCTTACAGCTCCTACGAGCAGTACTTC. Protein sequence: CASSLSAYSSYEQYF. The chain uses TRBV27 and TRBJ2-7, with D hard to call. V lost 0 bases and J 0 bases, leaving 9 bases between the germline ends. CDR3 length: 15 residues. From germline, CDR1 is MNHEY and CDR2 SMNVEV (reference sequence).

This sequence joins TRBV4-1 and TRBJ2-5; 14 bases fit TRBD2. Germline V CDR1 and CDR2: MGHRA, YSYEKL. Trimming took 1 base from V and 10 from J; bases not matched to a gene: 17. This CDR3 is 19 amino acids long. The CDR3 protein is CASSQGGPGLAGALEGQYF. The CDR3 DNA follows: TGCGCCAGCAGCCAAGGGGGCCCGGGACTAGCGGGGGCCTTAGAGGGCCAGTACTTC.

This rearrangement joins TRBV29-1 to TRBJ2-6; TRBD1 agrees at 7 bases. CDR1 SQVTM and CDR2 ANQGSEA come from the germline V gene. The V and J ends lost 3 bases and 4 bases, in that order; junction bases with no gene match: 3. The CDR3 sequence is 14 residues long. The CDR3 is CSVDTGAGANVLTF. DNA for the CDR3: TGCAGCGTTGACACAGGGGCAGGGGCCAACGTCCTGACTTTC.

The chain joins TRBV5-1 to TRBJ1-4; 7 nucleotides agree with TRBD1. CDR1 SGHRS and CDR2 YFSETQ come from the germline V gene. The V gene end was trimmed by 0 bases and the J gene end by 0 bases; junction bases not matched to a gene: 5. The length of the CDR3 is 17 residues. The DNA of the CDR3 is TGCGCCAGCAGCTTGGACGGGACAGCCACAACTAATGAAAAACTGTTTTTT. Residues: CASSLDGTATTNEKLFF. The full variable domain, with the rest looked up from reference TRBV5-1 and TRBJ1-4, is KAGVTQTPRYLIKTRGQQVTLSCSPISGHRSVSWYQQTPGQGLQFLFEYFSETQRNKGNFPGRFSGRQFSNSRSEMNVSTLELGDSALYLCASSLDGTATTNEKLFFGSGTQLSVL.

The chain is built from TRBV27 and TRBJ2-1; 16 nucleotides line up with TRBD2. The germline V gene has CDR1 MNHEY and CDR2 SMNVEV (reference sequence). J lost 9 bases, V lost 10 bases, and 3 bases had no gene match. The CDR3 spans 13 residues. The CDR3 DNA sequence: TGTGCCACCGGGACTAGCGGGGGGGCTGAGCAGTTCTTC. Amino acids: CATGTSGGAEQFF.

V gene TRBV6-5 combines with J gene TRBJ2-1; 9 bases agree with TRBD2. With 6 bases clipped from V and 10 bases from J, the junction kept 10 bases outside the gene matches. In germline, CDR1 is MNHEY, CDR2 SVGAGI. This CDR3 comprises 14 residues. CDR3 sequence (DNA): TGTGCCAGCAGCCCGGGACTAGCCGTAAAAGAGCAGTTCTTC. Amino acids: CASSPGLAVKEQFF.

The chain uses TRBV5-1 and TRBJ1-2; the match to TRBD1 covers 8 bases. V was clipped by 4 bases and J by 7 bases; unmatched bases: 15. CDR1 and CDR2 from the germline V gene are SGHRS and YFSETQ. This CDR3 has 16 amino acids. This CDR3 reads CASSHRDRRGPSGYTF. The CDR3 DNA reads TGCGCCAGCAGCCATAGGGACAGGAGAGGGCCTTCTGGCTACACCTTC. The complete variable domain, with remaining parts taken from reference TRBV5-1 and TRBJ1-2, reads KAGVTQTPRYLIKTRGQQVTLSCSPISGHRSVSWYQQTPGQGLQFLFEYFSETQRNKGNFPGRFSGRQFSNSRSEMNVSTLELGDSALYLCASSHRDRRGPSGYTFGSGTRLTVV.

The rearrangement uses TRBV5-1 and TRBJ2-3, with TRBD1 as a possible D gene (5 bases). The V and J ends lost 7 bases and 0 bases respectively, with 18 bases between them. Per germline, CDR1 SGHRS and CDR2 YFSETQ. This CDR3 is 16 amino acids long. The CDR3 bases are TGCGCCAGCGGATTCGACAGTGGAATTAGCACAGATACGCAGTATTTT. This gives the protein CASGFDSGISTDTQYF.

Here the CDR3 reads CAWTWSAPTSGNNEQFF. As DNA, the CDR3 is TGTGCCTGGACTTGGTCGGCCCCTACTAGCGGTAACAATGAGCAGTTCTTC. The V gene is TRBV30, the J gene TRBJ2-1; 8 bases map to TRBD2. V trimming: 4 bases; J trimming: 5 bases; junction bases outside the gene matches: 16. This CDR3 comprises 17 residues. CDR1 GTSNPN and CDR2 SVGIG come from the germline V gene (reference sequence).

The V and J genes are TRBV12-5 and TRBJ2-3; weak D call: TRBD1 (5 bases). There are 13 residues in the CDR3. Trimming shortened V by 5 bases and J by 2 bases, and 8 bases separated the two germline ends. Per the germline V gene, CDR1 is LGHNT and CDR2 is FRNRAP. This CDR3 is CASGRQITDTQYF. CDR3 DNA: TGTGCTAGTGGTAGACAGATCACAGATACGCAGTATTTT.

The rearrangement joins TRBV2 to TRBJ2-1; 11 bases fit TRBD1. CDR3 length: 15 residues. V dropped 6 bases and J dropped 8; count of bases not matched to a gene: 9. Germline V gene lookup returns CDR1 SNHLY and CDR2 FYNNEI. In DNA form, the CDR3 reads TGTGCCAGCAGCGCCGGGACAGGGGGATCCCATGAGCAGTTCTTC. The encoded protein is CASSAGTGGSHEQFF.

The chain has TRBV10-3 and TRBJ2-3, with 8 bases identical to TRBD1. J lost 3 bases, V lost 6 bases, and 8 bases had no gene match. CDR1 ENHRY and CDR2 SYGVKD come from the germline V gene. The CDR3 runs 15 residues. CDR3 bases: TGTGCCATCAGCTTCACAGGGGGTGGGACAGATACGCAGTATTTT. It specifies CAISFTGGGTDTQYF.

V is TRBV5-1 and J is TRBJ1-2; 9 positions agree with TRBD1. The CDR3 consists of 15 residues. Trimming at V came to 5 bases and at J to 2 bases, leaving 7 bases not matched to a gene. The germline CDR1 and CDR2 sequences are SGHRS and YFSETQ. This CDR3 is CASRAGGQGNYGYTF. The DNA for the CDR3 is TGCGCCAGCAGGGCGGGAGGACAGGGGAACTATGGCTACACCTTC.

The chain joins TRBV5-8 to TRBJ1-3, with D unresolved. Trimming stripped 4 bases from V and 2 bases from J, with 16 bases between. CDR1 is SGHTS, CDR2 YDEGEE, per germline. The CDR3 totals 16 residues. The CDR3 nucleotides are TGTGCCAGCAGCCCGGGTAGATTCTTCCCTGGAAACACCATATATTTT. This translates into CASSPGRFFPGNTIYF. The full variable domain, its missing parts supplied by reference TRBV5-8 and TRBJ1-3, is EAGVTQSPTHLIKTRGQQATLRCSPISGHTSVYWYQQALGLGLQFLLWYDEGEERNRGNFPPRFSGRQFPNYSSELNVNALELEDSALYLCASSPGRFFPGNTIYFGEGSWLTVV.

The chain uses TRBV29-1 and TRBJ2-2; 13 bases fit TRBD2. The CDR3 is 14 residues long. CDR1 SQVTM and CDR2 ANQGSEA come from the germline V gene. V dropped 5 bases and J dropped 4; count of bases not matched to a gene: 1. CDR3 region: CSVRTSGGTGELFF. As DNA, the CDR3 is TGCAGCGTTCGGACTAGCGGGGGCACCGGGGAGCTGTTTTTT.

This chain joins TRBV15 and TRBJ2-7, with TRBD2 matching over 11 bases. The V and J ends lost 0 bases and 5 bases, in that order; junction bases with no gene match: 6. This CDR3 has 16 amino acids. Germline V gene lookup returns CDR1 LNHNV and CDR2 YYDKDF (reference sequence). This chain's CDR3 is CATSRDYVAGGHEQYF. Written as DNA, the CDR3 is TGTGCCACCAGCAGAGATTACGTAGCGGGAGGGCACGAGCAGTACTTC.

The rearrangement links TRBV6-5 to TRBJ1-3; D unclear. The CDR3 is made up of 16 amino acids. Trimming cost V 2 bases and J 0 bases, with 11 bases left between them. Per the germline V gene, CDR1 is MNHEY and CDR2 is SVGAGI. The CDR3 DNA follows: TGTGCCAGCAGTTACCGCAGTCGGAGCTCTGGAAACACCATATATTTT. Protein: CASSYRSRSSGNTIYF.

This chain uses TRBV7-9 with TRBJ2-2; no definite D call. V lost 3 bases and J lost 6, with 5 bases in between. This CDR3 has 12 amino acids. The germline V gene has CDR1 SEHNR and CDR2 FQNEAQ (reference sequence). The CDR3 protein is CASSFMSGELFF. CDR3 in DNA: TGTGCCAGCAGCTTTATGTCCGGGGAGCTGTTTTTT.

V is TRBV2 and J is TRBJ2-5; TRBD1 aligns across 9 bases. The ends lost 5 bases at V and 5 bases at J; junction bases unmatched: 9. The CDR3 consists of 15 residues. Germline CDR1 SNHLY, CDR2 FYNNEI. The chain's CDR3 is CASSPRPTGGETQYF. The CDR3 DNA follows: TGTGCCAGCAGTCCACGGCCGACAGGGGGGGAGACCCAGTACTTC.

The genes are TRBV4-1 and TRBJ1-1, with a possible D match to TRBD1 (6 bases). Germline-derived CDR1 and CDR2 are MGHRA and YSYEKL. CDR3 length: 15 amino acids. V lost 3 bases to trimming and J lost 5 bases, with 16 bases between them. CDR3 loop: CASSQATGMGTEAFF. In DNA, the CDR3 is TGCGCCAGCAGCCAGGCTACAGGGATGGGGACTGAAGCTTTCTTT.

This clone was counted once. The rearrangement uses TRBV6-6 and TRBJ2-7; TRBD1 agrees at 9 bases. With V trimmed by 5 bases and J by 5 bases, 4 bases remained unmatched. Germline CDR1 and CDR2: MNHNY and SVGAGI (reference sequence). This CDR3 has 13 residues. The DNA for the CDR3 is TGTGCCAGCAGTGACGGGACAGGGAACGAGCAGTACTTC. Protein sequence: CASSDGTGNEQYF.

The chain employs TRBV11-3 and TRBJ2-7; TRBD1 matches 8 bases. Germline CDR1 SGHNT, CDR2 YENEEA. After removal of 0 bases from V and 2 bases from J, the junction contained 3 bases not matched to a gene. This CDR3 region has 15 residues. CDR3 sequence: CASSLEGQEAYEQYF. The DNA of the CDR3 is TGTGCCAGCAGCTTAGAGGGACAGGAGGCCTACGAGCAGTACTTC.

V is TRBV7-8 and J is TRBJ1-3; tentative D call: TRBD1 (5 bases). V lost 5 bases to trimming and J lost 1 base, with 15 bases between them. Germline V gene data show CDR1 as SGHVS and CDR2 as FQNEAQ. This CDR3 has 16 residues. The CDR3 loop is CASSNRPTGSGNTIYF. The CDR3 nucleotides read TGTGCCAGCAGCAACCGACCCACAGGTTCTGGAAACACCATATATTTT.

Worth noting for this clone: At one end, the junction sequence differs from germline, possibly due to a read error. The chain recombines TRBV7-7 with TRBJ2-5, with a weak D call TRBD1 (6 bases). Per germline, CDR1 SSHAT and CDR2 FNYEAQ (reference sequence). The CDR3 sequence is 15 residues long. The CDR3 DNA reads TGTGCTAGCAGCCCGACAGGTTTCGGAAAAGAGACCCAGTACTTC. Protein: CASSPTGFGKETQYF.